This T cell receptor beta chain stems from a study of OX40 agonist ivuxolimab in advanced cancers. Background on the whole study: Ivuxolimab was an agonistic, fully human IgG2 monoclonal antibody directed against OX40 (CD134), a costimulatory receptor. Intravenous ivuxolimab was administered to patients every 2 weeks at six dose levels: 0.01, 0.1, 0.3, 1.5, 3 and 10 mg/kg. Of the approximately 54 dose-escalation patients, hepatocellular carcinoma was present in around 19, melanoma in roughly 15, renal cell carcinoma in 9 and head and neck cancer in 9. The dose-escalation cohort was about 83% male with a mean age of about 65 years, ranging from roughly 23 to 85. Patients were allowed to have had prior anti-PD-1, anti-PD-L1 or anti-CTLA-4 therapy, and approximately 40% of the dose-escalation patients had been treated with checkpoint inhibitors. Partial responses occurred in three dose-escalation patients: two with cutaneous melanoma and one with hepatocellular carcinoma. The point of sequencing TCRbeta in the periphery was to test whether ivuxolimab changed TCR sequence diversity and drove clonal T-cell expansion. The paper reports the monotherapy dose-escalation portion (N = 52 patients) of the phase I ivuxolimab trial.

Note on this clone: Which antigen it targets is not known. Base qualities were left out, and no much larger clone turns up one base away.

To sequence the TCRbeta CDR3 region, genomic DNA was isolated from the sorted cells. TCRbeta CDR3 regions were sequenced using the immunoSEQ Assay. Held by TCRdb, this immuneACCESS table contains in-frame sequences only and omits some clones. Under half of the omission traces to an unresolved V gene where checked; the cause of the rest is unknown. Present in this sample are approximately 61,000 clones, roughly nine tenths of which were seen just once. The top ten clones comprise roughly a sixth of the sample. The trial excluded patients who had a history of autoimmune disease or were on systemic immunosuppression. In every dose cohort, peripheral blood was drawn for TCR sequencing at baseline, cycle 4 day 1, and cycle 7 day 1. Samples came from an open-label, multicenter, first-in-human phase I dose-escalation trial of ivuxolimab. Adults with locally advanced or metastatic melanoma, renal cell carcinoma, hepatocellular carcinoma or head and neck squamous cell carcinoma were enrolled in the trial. CD4+ and CD8+ T cells were sorted separately from peripheral blood before TCR sequencing.

Summary of the overall study and its limitations: After ivuxolimab, expanded clones were on average more numerous among CD8+ T cells than among CD4+ T cells. Antigen specificity was not determined for the clonally expanded peripheral T cells. Clonal expansion of both CD4+ and CD8+ blood T cells was observed from baseline to week 6 at doses 0.1 to 3.0 mg/kg. Low levels of normalized T-cell clonal expansion were also seen in some patients who did not respond. In the 0.1-3.0 mg/kg groups, partial responders had among the lowest normalized peripheral clonal expansion, particularly in CD8+ T cells.

The germline V gene yields SGDLS for CDR1 and YYNGEE for CDR2. The cysteine opens and the phenylalanine closes a CDR3 of 16 amino acids. Kept here is only the CDR3 DNA, which spans 48 bases and is read in frame from base 1. Trimmed from V: 0 bases; trimmed from J: 1 base; junction bases lacking a gene match: 6. The sequence was collected from an adult with an advanced solid tumor such as melanoma, head and neck, liver or kidney cancer. The source material was CD4+ or CD8+ T cells sorted from blood, sampled in a trial of the OX40 agonist ivuxolimab. The chain was built from TRBV9 and TRBJ2-7; TRBD2 lines up with 8 middle nucleotides. The CDR3 reads CASSVEGGGPSYEQYF. In nucleotide form, the sequence is TGTGCCAGCAGCGTAGAAGGCGGGGGGCCATCCTACGAGCAGTACTTC.